This entry features one T cell receptor beta chain sequence. Trimming took 2 bases from V and 7 from J, leaving 10 bases between them. Germline V gene lookup returns CDR1 LGHDT and CDR2 YNNKEL (reference sequence). CDR3 length: 13 amino acids. The source of the sample is a study of T cell responses to AZD1222 COVID-19 vaccine. As for the study in general: The study pooled second doses at about 4 or about 12 weeks.

TCRdb's copy holds only in-frame clones and misses some; the assay was immunoSEQ multiplex PCR. The table has approximately 150,000 clones, 85% to 95% seen once. The gene calls are TRBV3-1 (or the pseudogene TRBV3-2) and TRBJ2-3; D gene unclear. The clonotype originates from an adult in good health. The sequencing used peripheral blood, collected on day 0 of AZD1222 vaccination. The CDR3 loop is CASSQTERNTQYF. The CDR3 bases are TGTGCCAGCAGCCAAACGGAACGGAATACGCAGTATTTT.